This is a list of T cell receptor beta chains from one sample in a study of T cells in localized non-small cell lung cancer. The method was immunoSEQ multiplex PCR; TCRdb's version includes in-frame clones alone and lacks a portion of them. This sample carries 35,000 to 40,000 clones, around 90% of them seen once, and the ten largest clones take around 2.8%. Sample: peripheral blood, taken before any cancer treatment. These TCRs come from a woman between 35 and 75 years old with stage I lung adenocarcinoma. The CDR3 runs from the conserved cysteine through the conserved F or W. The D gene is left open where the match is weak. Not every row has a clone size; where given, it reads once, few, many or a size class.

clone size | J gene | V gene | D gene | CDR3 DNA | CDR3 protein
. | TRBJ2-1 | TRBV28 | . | TGTGCCAGCAGTTTATGGGGCAGGAGCTCCTACAATGAGCAGTTCTTC | CASSLWGRSSYNEQFF
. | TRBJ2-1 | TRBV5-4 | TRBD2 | TGTGCCAGCAGCTTGCTGACTAGCGGGAGGGCAGGTGAGCAGTTCTTC | CASSLLTSGRAGEQFF
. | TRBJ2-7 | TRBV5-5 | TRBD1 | TGTGCCAGCAGCTCTTCCGGGACAGGGACCTACGAGCAGTACTTC | CASSSSGTGTYEQYF
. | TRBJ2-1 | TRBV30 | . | TGTGCCTGGAGTGTTTATCCCCCGCGGGCGGGAACCGGTGAGCAGTTCTTC | CAWSVYPPRAGTGEQFF
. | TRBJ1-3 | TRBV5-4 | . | TGTGCCAGCAGCTTGGAATCCGGTTCTGGAAACACCATATATTTT | CASSLESGSGNTIYF
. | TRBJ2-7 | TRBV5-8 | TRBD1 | TGTGCCAGCAGCTTGGAACAGGGGGGTTCCTACGAGCAGTACTTC | CASSLEQGGSYEQYF
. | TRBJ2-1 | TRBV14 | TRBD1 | TGTGCCAGCAGCCCCAGGCTACCCTCCCACCGAACGGACAGGAGCCAATACAATGAGCAGTTCTTC | CASSPRLPSHRTDRSQYNEQFF
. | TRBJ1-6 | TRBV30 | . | TGTGCCTGGAGTGTGGGAGGCACCCTCCACTTT | CAWSVGGTLHF
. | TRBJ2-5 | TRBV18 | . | TGTGCCAGCTCCGGGGAGGCCAGTGAGACCCAGTACTTC | CASSGEASETQYF
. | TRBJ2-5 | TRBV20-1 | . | TGCAGTGCTCTACAGGGGGGGTCCCAGTACTTC | CSALQGGSQYF
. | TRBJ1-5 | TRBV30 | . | TGTGCCTGGAGCCGATTTGGGAATCAGCCCCAGCATTTT | CAWSRFGNQPQHF
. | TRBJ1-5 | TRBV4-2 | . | TGTGCCAGCAGCCAAGAACAAACAGGGTACCATCAGCCCCAGCATTTT | CASSQEQTGYHQPQHF
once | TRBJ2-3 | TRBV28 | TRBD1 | TGTGCCAGCAGTTTATACCGGACAGGGGCCAAGTCAGATACGCAGTATTTT | CASSLYRTGAKSDTQYF
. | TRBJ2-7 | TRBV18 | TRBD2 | TGTGCCAGCTCACCGCCCTCTAGCGGGATGTTGTACGAGCAGTACTTC | CASSPPSSGMLYEQYF
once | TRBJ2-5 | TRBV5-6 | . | TGTGCCAGCGCCCAGACGGGGCCGGAGACCCAGTACTTC | CASAQTGPETQYF
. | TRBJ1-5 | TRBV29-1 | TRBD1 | TGCAGCGTTGAGACGACAGGGGAAAGCAATCAGCCCCAGCATTTT | CSVETTGESNQPQHF
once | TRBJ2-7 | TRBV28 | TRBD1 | TGTGCCAGCAGCCTAAAGGTAGGGACAGGCCTATACGAGCAGTACTTC | CASSLKVGTGLYEQYF
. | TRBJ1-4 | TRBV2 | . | TGTGCCAGCAGTGAAGCGTCTGCATATAATGAAAAACTGTTTTTT | CASSEASAYNEKLFF
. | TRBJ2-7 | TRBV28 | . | TGTGCCAGCAGCCTCGGGACGGGGTCTCCCTACGAGCAGTACTTC | CASSLGTGSPYEQYF
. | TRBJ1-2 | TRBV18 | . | TGTGCCAGCTCACCAAGGCAAGAGAACTATGGCTACACCTTC | CASSPRQENYGYTF
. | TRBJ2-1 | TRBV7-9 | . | TGTGCCAGCAGCTCAGCCAGGCGCGGACAGCCACAAGATGAGCAGTTCTTC | CASSSARRGQPQDEQFF
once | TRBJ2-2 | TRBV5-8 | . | TGTGCCAGCAGCAGGGGGACTTCCCAAGGGGAGGAGCTGTTTTTT | CASSRGTSQGEELFF
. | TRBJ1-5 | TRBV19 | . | TGTGCCAGTAGCCTGTTGGGGGATCAGCCCCAGCATTTT | CASSLLGDQPQHF
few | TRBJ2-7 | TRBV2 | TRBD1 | TGTGCCAGCCAGGGGGTTTCCTACGAGCAGTACTTC | CASQGVSYEQYF
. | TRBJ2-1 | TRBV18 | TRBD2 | TGTGCCAGCTCGCGAACTAGCGGGGATTACAATGAGCAGTTCTTC | CASSRTSGDYNEQFF
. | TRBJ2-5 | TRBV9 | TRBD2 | TGTGCCAGCAGCGTGACGGGAGGTCAAGAGACCCAGTACTTC | CASSVTGGQETQYF
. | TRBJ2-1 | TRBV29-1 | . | TGCAGCGGGACAGCTTACAATGAGCAGTTCTTC | CSGTAYNEQFF
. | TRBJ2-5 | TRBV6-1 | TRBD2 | TGTGCCAGCACGACTAGCGGCCAAGAGACCCAGTACTTC | CASTTSGQETQYF
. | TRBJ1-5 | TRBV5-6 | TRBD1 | TGTGCCAGCAGCCCCCGGGACAGCCGATGGCAGCCCCAGCATTTT | CASSPRDSRWQPQHF
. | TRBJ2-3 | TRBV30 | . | TGTGCCTCCGACCCCGCCCGCACAGATACGCAGTATTTT | CASDPARTDTQYF
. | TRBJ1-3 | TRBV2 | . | TGTGCCAGCGGGTATGCGACTCCCTCTGGAAACACCATATATTTT | CASGYATPSGNTIYF
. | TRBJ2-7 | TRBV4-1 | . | TGCGCCAGCAGCCAAGATCCTTCGGGACCTTTCTACGAGCAGTACTTC | CASSQDPSGPFYEQYF
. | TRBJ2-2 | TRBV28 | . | TGTGCCAGCAGCGTCTCTCCTGGACTGCGCACCGGGGAGCTGTTTTTT | CASSVSPGLRTGELFF
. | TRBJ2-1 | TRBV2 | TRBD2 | TGTGCCAGCAGTGAATTGGGACTAGCGGGTTACAATGAGCAGTTCTTC | CASSELGLAGYNEQFF
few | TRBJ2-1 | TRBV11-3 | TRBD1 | TGTGCCAGCAGCGGGCGGGACAGGGGATCCTACAATGAGCAGTTCTTC | CASSGRDRGSYNEQFF
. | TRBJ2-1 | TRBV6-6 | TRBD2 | TGTGCCAGCAGTTACGCGGGGGGGCTGTACAATGAGCAGTTCTTC | CASSYAGGLYNEQFF
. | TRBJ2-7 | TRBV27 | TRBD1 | TGTGCCAGCAAAGGGACAGCCTACGAGCAGTACTTC | CASKGTAYEQYF
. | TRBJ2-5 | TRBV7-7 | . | TGTGCTAGCAGCCCGAGGGGCAGGCAAGAGACCCAGTACTTC | CASSPRGRQETQYF
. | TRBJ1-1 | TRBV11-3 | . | TGTGCCAGCAGCTCCAGTTTTGGGATGAACACTGAAGCTTTCTTT | CASSSSFGMNTEAFF
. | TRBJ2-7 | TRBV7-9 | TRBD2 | TGTGCCAGCAGCCCCCCTCCAGCGGGAGGGTCGTACGAGCAGTACTTC | CASSPPPAGGSYEQYF